This record looks at one TCR beta chain sequence and its context. Its antigen is undetermined. The CDR3 contains 17 residues. V lost 4 bases, J lost 0 bases, and 17 bases lay in between. CDR1 SGHKS and CDR2 YYEKEE come from the germline V gene (reference sequence). Template switching added a universal primer binding site, and final cDNA carried unique molecular identifiers. TCRdb fed the 5' RACE reads into MiXCR, producing one record per CDR3 protein. Counted here are about 520,000 distinct CDR3 sequences, around 20% occurring once; the ten biggest clones make up about 0.93%. This sample stems from a study of identical twins. Study-wide results and limits: Models, which agreed with sharing between unrelated individuals, nonetheless underestimated the out-of-frame TCR alpha sharing seen in monozygotic twins.

These data also formed part of another study, on T cells expressing NK-cell markers. That report notes: In the group of eight sequenced donors, seven were HCMV-seropositive and one was seronegative. An anti-gamma-delta TCR antibody restricted sorting to alpha-beta TCR T cells in several experiments.

The sequenced sample consisted of CD4+ T cells sorted from blood. The V and J genes are TRBV5-5 and TRBJ2-1; D possibly corresponds to TRBD2 (6 bases). The TCR sequence derives from a woman in her late teens or twenties in good health. The CDR3 nucleotides are TGTGCCAGCAGCACGGTCCTAGCGCCCAGCTCCTACAATGAGCAGTTCTTC. It encodes CASSTVLAPSSYNEQFF.